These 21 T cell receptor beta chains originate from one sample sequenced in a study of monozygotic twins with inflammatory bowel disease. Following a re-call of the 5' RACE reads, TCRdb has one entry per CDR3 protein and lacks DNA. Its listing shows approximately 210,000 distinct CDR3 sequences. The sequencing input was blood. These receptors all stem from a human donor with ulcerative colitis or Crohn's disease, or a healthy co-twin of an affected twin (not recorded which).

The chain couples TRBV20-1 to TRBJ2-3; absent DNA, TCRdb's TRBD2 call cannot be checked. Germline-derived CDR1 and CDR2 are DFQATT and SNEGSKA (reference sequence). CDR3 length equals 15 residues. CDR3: CSARAPAAEGDTQYF.

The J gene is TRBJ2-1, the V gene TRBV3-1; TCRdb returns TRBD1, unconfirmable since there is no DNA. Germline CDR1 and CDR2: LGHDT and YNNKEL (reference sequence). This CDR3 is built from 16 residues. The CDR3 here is CASSRRERGGEDEQFF.

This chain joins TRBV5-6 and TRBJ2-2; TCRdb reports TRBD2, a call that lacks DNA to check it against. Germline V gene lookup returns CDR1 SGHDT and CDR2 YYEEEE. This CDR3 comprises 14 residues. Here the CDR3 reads CASSLDGSGIRLFF.

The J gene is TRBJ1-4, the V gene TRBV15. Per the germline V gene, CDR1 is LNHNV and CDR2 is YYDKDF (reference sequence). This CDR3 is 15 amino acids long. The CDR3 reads CATSARGTTNEKLFF.

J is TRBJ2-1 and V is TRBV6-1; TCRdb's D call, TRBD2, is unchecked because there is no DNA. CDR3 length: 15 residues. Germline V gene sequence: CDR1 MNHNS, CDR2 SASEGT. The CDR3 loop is CASSEESGGYNEQFF.

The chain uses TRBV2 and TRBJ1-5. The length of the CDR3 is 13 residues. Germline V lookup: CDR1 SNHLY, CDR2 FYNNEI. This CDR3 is CASGREATEPQHF.

CDR3: CASSFLAGEVRDNEQFF. The chain recombines TRBV12-3 or TRBV12-4 with TRBJ2-1; TCRdb's D call, TRBD2, is unchecked because there is no DNA. CDR3 length equals 17 residues.

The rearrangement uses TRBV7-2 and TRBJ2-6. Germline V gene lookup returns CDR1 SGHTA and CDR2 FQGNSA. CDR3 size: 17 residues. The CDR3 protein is CASSLSQRTSGANVLTF.

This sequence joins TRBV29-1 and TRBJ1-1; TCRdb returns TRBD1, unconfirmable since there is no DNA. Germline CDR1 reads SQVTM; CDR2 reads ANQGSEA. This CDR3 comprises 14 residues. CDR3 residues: CSVASVGADTEAFF.

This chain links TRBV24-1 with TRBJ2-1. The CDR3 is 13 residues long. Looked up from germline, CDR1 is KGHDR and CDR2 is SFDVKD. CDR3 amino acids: CATSARTFNEQFF.

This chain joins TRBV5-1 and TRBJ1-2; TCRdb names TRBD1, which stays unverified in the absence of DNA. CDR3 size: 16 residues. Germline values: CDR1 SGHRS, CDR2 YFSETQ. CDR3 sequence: CASSQSGQLGNYGYTF.

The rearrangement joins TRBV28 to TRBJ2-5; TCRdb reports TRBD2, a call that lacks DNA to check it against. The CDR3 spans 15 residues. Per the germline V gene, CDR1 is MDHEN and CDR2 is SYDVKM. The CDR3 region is CASSWSGRGKETQYF.

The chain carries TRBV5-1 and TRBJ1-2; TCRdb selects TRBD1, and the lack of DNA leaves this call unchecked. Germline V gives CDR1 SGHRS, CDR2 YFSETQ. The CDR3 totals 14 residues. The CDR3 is CASSSSGQVRGYTF.

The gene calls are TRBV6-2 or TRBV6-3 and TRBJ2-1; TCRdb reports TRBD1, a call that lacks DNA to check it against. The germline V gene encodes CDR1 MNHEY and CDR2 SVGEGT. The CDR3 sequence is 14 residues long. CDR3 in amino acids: CASSYLTGTNEQFF.

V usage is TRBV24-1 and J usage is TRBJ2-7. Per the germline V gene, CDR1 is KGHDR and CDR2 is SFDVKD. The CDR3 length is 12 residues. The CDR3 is CAASGRAYEQYF.

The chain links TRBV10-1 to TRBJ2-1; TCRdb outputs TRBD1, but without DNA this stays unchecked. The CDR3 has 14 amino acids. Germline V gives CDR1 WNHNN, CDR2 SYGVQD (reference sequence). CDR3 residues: CASSAGGSYNEQFF.

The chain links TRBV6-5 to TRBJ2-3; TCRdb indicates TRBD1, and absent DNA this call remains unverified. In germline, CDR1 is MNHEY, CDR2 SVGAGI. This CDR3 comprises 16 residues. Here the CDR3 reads CASSWGGALGTDTQYF.

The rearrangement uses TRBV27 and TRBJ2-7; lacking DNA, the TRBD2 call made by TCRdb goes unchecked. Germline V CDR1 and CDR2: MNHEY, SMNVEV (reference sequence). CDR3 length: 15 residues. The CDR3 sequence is CASSLSWRVSYEQYF.

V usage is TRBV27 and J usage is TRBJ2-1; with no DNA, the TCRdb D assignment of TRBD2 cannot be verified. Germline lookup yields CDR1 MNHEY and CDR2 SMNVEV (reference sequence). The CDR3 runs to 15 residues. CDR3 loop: CASTSRLAGVNEQFF.

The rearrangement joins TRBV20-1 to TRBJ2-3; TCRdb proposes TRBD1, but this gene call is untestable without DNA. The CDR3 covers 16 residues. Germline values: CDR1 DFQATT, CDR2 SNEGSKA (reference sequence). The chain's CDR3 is CSASRPTGVTPDTQYF.

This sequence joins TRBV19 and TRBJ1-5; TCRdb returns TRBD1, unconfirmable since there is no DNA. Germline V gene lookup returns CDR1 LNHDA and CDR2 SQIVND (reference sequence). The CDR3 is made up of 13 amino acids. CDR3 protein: CASSERQYQPQHF.